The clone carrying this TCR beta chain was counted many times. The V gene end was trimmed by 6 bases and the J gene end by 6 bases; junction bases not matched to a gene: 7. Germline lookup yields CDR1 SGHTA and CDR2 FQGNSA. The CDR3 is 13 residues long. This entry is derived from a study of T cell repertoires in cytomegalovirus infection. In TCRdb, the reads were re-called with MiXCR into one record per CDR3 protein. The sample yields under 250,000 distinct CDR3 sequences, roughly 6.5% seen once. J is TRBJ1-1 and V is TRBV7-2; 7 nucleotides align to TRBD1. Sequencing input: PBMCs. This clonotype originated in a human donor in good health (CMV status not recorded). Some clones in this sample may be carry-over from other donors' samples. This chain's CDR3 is CASRSTGSAEAFF. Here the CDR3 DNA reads TGTGCCAGCAGATCGACAGGGAGCGCTGAAGCTTTCTTT.